The sequence of this TCR beta chain was determined in a study of OX40 agonist ivuxolimab in advanced cancers. Libraries were prepared by immunoSEQ multiplex PCR; TCRdb keeps only in-frame clonotypes and omits some of them. The table includes about 46,000 clones, roughly 90% detected once. Turning to this clone: As yet, its antigen is unknown. The junction and the germline gene differ at one end; a read error may be behind it.

Study-level points and caveats: Averaged across samples, CD8+ T cells carried more expanded clones than CD4+ did. Among expanded peripheral T cells, antigen specificity went undetermined. At 0.1 to 3.0 mg/kg and by week 6, clonal expansion occurred in CD4+ and CD8+ blood T cells. Normalized expansion of T-cell clones was also low for some nonresponders.

Germline V gene lookup returns CDR1 MNHNY and CDR2 SVGAGI (reference sequence). CDR3 length equals 11 residues. The source is an adult with an advanced solid tumor such as melanoma, head and neck, liver or kidney cancer. The specimen comprised CD4+ or CD8+ T cells sorted from blood, sampled in a trial of the OX40 agonist ivuxolimab. The chain carries TRBV6-6 and TRBJ1-2; D might be TRBD1 (5 bases). The CDR3 region is CGGGGFYGYTF. The CDR3 nucleotides are TGCGGCGGGGGGGGTTTCTATGGCTACACCTTC.